The 27 T cell receptor beta chains given below trace back to one sample, sequenced in a study of T cell responses to AZD1222 COVID-19 vaccine. Assay used: immunoSEQ multiplex PCR; TCRdb lists only in-frame clones, some missing. The sample includes about 88,000 clones, approximately 90% seen only once; the top ten take roughly 5.5%. Sequenced material: peripheral blood, taken on day 0 of MenACWY control vaccination. These receptors were collected from an adult in good health.

The sample holds one count of this clone. V usage is TRBV28 and J usage is TRBJ2-3; a weak D match, TRBD2 (6 bases). Trimming pared 6 bases from V and 6 bases from J, leaving 19 bases between. CDR1 and CDR2 (germline): MDHEN, SYDVKM. This CDR3 is built from 15 residues. CDR3 in amino acids: CASRPRDSRTDTQYF. The CDR3 DNA follows: TGTGCCAGCAGGCCTAGGGACTCCCGGACCGATACGCAGTATTTT.

The chain is built from TRBV6-5 and TRBJ1-1; TRBD1 matches 10 bases. This CDR3 is 13 amino acids long. J was trimmed by 7 bases and V by 7 bases; bases with no gene match: 6. Per the germline V gene, CDR1 is MNHEY and CDR2 is SVGAGI. CDR3 loop: CASTSWDRGEAFF. CDR3 nucleotides: TGTGCCAGCACCTCTTGGGACAGGGGTGAAGCTTTCTTT.

V gene TRBV18 combines with J gene TRBJ2-7; unclear D gene. This CDR3 has 15 residues. Germline CDR1 is KGHSH and CDR2 is LQKENI. The V end was cut by 2 bases, the J end by 4 bases, with 15 bases between. In DNA form, the CDR3 reads TGTGCCAGCTCACCAGCAGGACCCTCTAGGTACGAGCAGTACTTC. Translation gives CASSPAGPSRYEQYF.

V is TRBV2 and J is TRBJ2-1, with TRBD1 matching over 9 bases. CDR1 and CDR2 from the germline V gene are SNHLY and FYNNEI. The CDR3 covers 15 residues. Trimming took 6 bases from V and 0 from J; bases not matched to a gene: 3. The CDR3 loop is CASSVGQGSYNEQFF. DNA for the CDR3: TGTGCCAGCAGCGTGGGACAGGGCTCCTACAATGAGCAGTTCTTC.

This clone was seen once. The CDR3 DNA sequence: TGTGCCACCAGCAGGGCCGTTTGGCAGCCCCAGCATTTT. Protein sequence: CATSRAVWQPQHF. The chain links TRBV15 to TRBJ1-5; D unclear. Trimming cost V 3 bases and J 7 bases, with 10 bases left between them. CDR1 LNHNV and CDR2 YYDKDF come from the germline V gene (reference sequence). This CDR3 has 13 residues.

The rearrangement links TRBV6-1 to TRBJ2-1; TRBD2 aligns across 10 bases. CDR3 length: 15 amino acids. V lost 0 bases, J lost 9 bases, and 5 bases stayed unmatched. Germline V lookup: CDR1 MNHNS, CDR2 SASEGT. The chain's CDR3 is CASSEAGLAGVEQFF. Written as DNA, the CDR3 is TGTGCCAGCAGTGAAGCGGGCCTAGCGGGGGTTGAGCAGTTCTTC.

The rearrangement links TRBV27 to TRBJ1-6; D is unresolved. CDR3 size: 14 residues. Trimming removed 6 bases from V and 10 bases from J, with 16 bases in between. CDR1 is MNHEY and CDR2 is SMNVEV in the germline V gene (reference sequence). This CDR3 is CASRHGEATSPLHF. DNA of the CDR3: TGTGCCAGCAGGCACGGGGAAGCTACCTCACCCCTCCACTTT.

This clone has more than one count but fewer than ten. The J gene is TRBJ1-5, the V gene TRBV12-5; TRBD1 matches at 7 bases. Per the germline V gene, CDR1 is LGHNT and CDR2 is FRNRAP. The CDR3 extends over 14 amino acids. With V trimmed by 7 bases and J by 7 bases, 10 bases remained unmatched. CDR3 DNA sequence: TGTGCTAGTGCCGGGAACAGGGGCACGCAGCCCCAGCATTTT. Translation: CASAGNRGTQPQHF.

CDR3 in DNA: TGTGCCAGCAGCCTCCTACAGGGGGCGGATGGCTACACCTTC. Amino acid sequence: CASSLLQGADGYTF. The chain has TRBV3-1 (or the pseudogene TRBV3-2) and TRBJ1-2, with TRBD1 matching 9 bases. The length of the CDR3 is 14 residues. J lost 6 bases, V lost 4 bases, and 6 bases had no gene match. Germline CDR1 LGHDT, CDR2 YNNKEL (reference sequence).

The V and J genes are TRBV5-1 and TRBJ2-3, with D maybe TRBD1 (9 bases). V shed 3 bases and J shed 4 bases, with 18 bases lying between them. The CDR3 covers 16 residues. Looked up from germline, CDR1 is SGHRS and CDR2 is YFSETQ. In DNA form, the CDR3 reads TGCGCCAGCAGCTCACAGGGGGCGGGAGGTGCAGATACGCAGTATTTT. This translates into CASSSQGAGGADTQYF.

The count of this clone is one. The chain employs TRBV6-5 and TRBJ2-7; D not resolved. V gave up 7 bases and J gave up 7 bases, with 8 bases separating them. The length of the CDR3 is 10 residues. Germline V gene data show CDR1 as MNHEY and CDR2 as SVGAGI. Written as DNA, the CDR3 is TGTGCCAGCAAAAAGGAGGAGCAGTACTTC. The encoded protein is CASKKEEQYF.

The chain employs TRBV6-1 and TRBJ2-3; D unresolved. CDR3 length equals 15 residues. Germline V CDR1 and CDR2: MNHNS, SASEGT. Trimming left V 3 bases short and J 1 base short, with 11 bases between. Here the CDR3 reads CASSDLNTGTDTQYF. DNA for the CDR3: TGTGCCAGCAGTGACCTAAATACTGGCACAGATACGCAGTATTTT.

A note on this clone: This specimen includes other DNA sequences encoding the same CDR3. V gene TRBV6-5 combines with J gene TRBJ1-3; D is unresolved. This CDR3 has 16 amino acids. The V gene's germline CDR1 is MNHEY and CDR2 SVGAGI. Trimming shortened V by 0 bases and J by 1 base, and 10 bases separated the two germline ends. The CDR3 sequence is CASSYSGAGSGNTIYF. Here the CDR3 DNA reads TGTGCCAGCAGTTACTCAGGCGCGGGTTCTGGAAACACCATATATTTT.

This chain joins TRBV24-1 and TRBJ1-5, with 7 positions matching TRBD1. V was clipped by 3 bases and J by 0 bases; unmatched bases: 4. Germline V gene lookup returns CDR1 KGHDR and CDR2 SFDVKD. The CDR3 spans 16 residues. CDR3 bases: TGTGCCACCAGTGATCCGGGACAGAATAGCAATCAGCCCCAGCATTTT. Translated, it gives CATSDPGQNSNQPQHF.

This chain joins TRBV7-3 and TRBJ2-7, with 9 nucleotides matching TRBD1. Trimming at V came to 2 bases and at J to 5 bases, leaving 7 bases not matched to a gene. CDR1 and CDR2 (germline): SGHTA, FQGTGA. The CDR3 is 15 amino acids. The CDR3 DNA follows: TGTGCCAGCAGCTTACAGGGACAGGGTCCCCACGAGCAGTACTTC. Translation: CASSLQGQGPHEQYF.

The chain uses TRBV28 and TRBJ2-4; no clear D gene. The ends were cut back, 1 base at V and 6 bases at J, with 7 bases in the middle. CDR1 is MDHEN and CDR2 is SYDVKM in the germline V gene. The length of the CDR3 is 13 residues. The DNA of the CDR3 is TGTGCCAGCAGTTTATATAGTTTAAACATTCAGTACTTC. It translates to CASSLYSLNIQYF. The whole variable domain, filled in from reference TRBV28 and TRBJ2-4, reads DVKVTQSSRYLVKRTGEKVFLECVQDMDHENMFWYRQDPGLGLRLIYFSYDVKMKEKGDIPEGYSVSREKKERFSLILESASTNQTSMYLCASSLYSLNIQYFGAGTRLSVL.

V is TRBV9 and J is TRBJ1-2, with D unresolved. Looked up from germline, CDR1 is SGDLS and CDR2 is YYNGEE. This CDR3 contains 15 residues. The V and J ends lost 4 bases and 0 bases respectively, with 13 bases between them. Here the CDR3 DNA reads TGTGCCAGCAGCCCCGACCCGTCAGCTAACTATGGCTACACCTTC. This translates into CASSPDPSANYGYTF.

V and J are TRBV6-1 and TRBJ1-6; 9 nucleotides match TRBD1. Per germline, CDR1 MNHNS and CDR2 SASEGT. Unmatched junction bases numbered 7, after V lost 0 bases and J lost 7 bases. The CDR3 is made up of 17 amino acids. The CDR3 region is CASSEAIFGTGNSPLHF. DNA for the CDR3: TGTGCCAGCAGTGAAGCAATTTTTGGGACAGGGAATTCACCCCTCCACTTT.

The V and J genes are TRBV28 and TRBJ2-7, with D perhaps TRBD1 or TRBD2 (5 bases each). Germline V gene lookup returns CDR1 MDHEN and CDR2 SYDVKM. Trimming shortened V by 3 bases and J by 1 base, and 13 bases separated the two germline ends. This CDR3 has 15 residues. CDR3 protein: CASSFRVRGSYEQYF. The CDR3 DNA follows: TGTGCCAGCAGTTTCAGGGTTCGGGGTTCCTACGAGCAGTACTTC.

This chain links TRBV5-1 with TRBJ2-5; either TRBD1 or TRBD2 may fit D (6 bases each). The V end was cut by 1 base, the J end by 1 base, with 11 bases between. Germline V lookup: CDR1 SGHRS, CDR2 YFSETQ. This CDR3 is built from 15 residues. The CDR3 spells CASSLSGALQETQYF. CDR3 sequence (DNA): TGCGCCAGCAGCTTGTCGGGGGCCCTCCAAGAGACCCAGTACTTC.

Here the CDR3 reads CASSIRGTEGYTF. The CDR3 nucleotides read TGTGCCAGTAGTATTAGGGGGACGGAAGGCTACACCTTC. V gene TRBV19 combines with J gene TRBJ1-2; D is possibly TRBD1 (6 bases). The germline gives CDR1 LNHDA, CDR2 SQIVND (reference sequence). The CDR3 extends over 13 amino acids. V gave up 3 bases and J gave up 8 bases, with 13 bases separating them.

The J gene is TRBJ2-5, the V gene TRBV24-1; D might be TRBD1 (6 bases). Trimming left V 5 bases short and J 9 bases short, with 18 bases between. In germline, CDR1 is KGHDR, CDR2 SFDVKD. This CDR3 spans 14 amino acids. CDR3 bases: TGTGCCACCAGTGGGACAGACCAAGAGACGGCCCAGTACTTC. This encodes CATSGTDQETAQYF.

The chain uses TRBV15 and TRBJ2-7, with D perhaps matching TRBD1 or TRBD2 (5 bases each). The germline gives CDR1 LNHNV, CDR2 YYDKDF (reference sequence). Trimming pared 0 bases from V and 3 bases from J, leaving 15 bases between. The length of the CDR3 is 16 residues. CDR3 nucleotides: TGTGCCACCAGCAGAGATACTCGGGACGGGTTCTACGAGCAGTACTTC. Its protein product is CATSRDTRDGFYEQYF.

A few counts support this clone. The chain links TRBV19 to TRBJ1-2; TRBD1 is a possible D gene (5 bases). The CDR3 covers 16 residues. V lost 2 bases and J lost 3, with 16 bases in between. Germline loops: CDR1 LNHDA, CDR2 SQIVND (reference sequence). Here the CDR3 DNA reads TGTGCCAGTAGTATACATGCGGGCGGGACCGACTATGGCTACACCTTC. Amino acid sequence: CASSIHAGGTDYGYTF.

The table lists this clone with a few counts. This rearrangement joins TRBV12-3 or TRBV12-4 to TRBJ2-1; possibly TRBD2 for D (5 bases). The V gene lost 6 bases and the J gene lost 3 bases, with 6 bases spanning the gap. CDR3 length equals 12 residues. The CDR3 spells CASSRDYNEQFF. CDR3 nucleotides: TGTGCCAGCAGCCGGGACTACAATGAGCAGTTCTTC.

The rearrangement joins TRBV4-2 to TRBJ1-1; D remains ambiguous. The germline gives CDR1 LGHNA, CDR2 YNFKEQ. This CDR3 comprises 16 residues. The V end lost 0 bases, the J end lost 1 base, and 12 bases lay between the germline ends. CDR3 sequence: CASSQESRSPNTEAFF. CDR3 nucleotides: TGTGCCAGCAGCCAAGAAAGCAGGTCCCCGAACACTGAAGCTTTCTTT.

The chain is built from TRBV9 and TRBJ1-4; the D gene is possibly TRBD1 (6 bases). Germline values: CDR1 SGDLS, CDR2 YYNGEE. With 7 bases removed from V and 5 bases from J, the gap between germline ends came to 12 bases. This CDR3 has 13 amino acids. The CDR3 region has the DNA TGTGCCAGCGGGAGGGGGAGGAATGAAAAACTGTTTTTT. Protein product: CASGRGRNEKLFF. The whole variable domain, remainder taken from reference TRBV9 and TRBJ1-4, is DSGVTQTPKHLITATGQRVTLRCSPRSGDLSVYWYQQSLDQGLQFLIQYYNGEERAKGNILERFSAQQFPDLHSELNLSSLELGDSALYFCASGRGRNEKLFFGSGTQLSVL.